These T cell receptor beta chains were read from a single sample in a study of T-cell reconstitution after alpha-beta-depleted transplantation in children. TCRdb reprocessed the PCR reads with MiXCR, giving one entry per CDR3 protein. The table has around 450,000 distinct CDR3 sequences, over 9.5% seen once. The source was PBMCs, collected before TCRalphabeta/CD19-depleted stem cell transplant. All receptors derive from a child aged 2-9 years with inherited bone marrow failure, due to receive a stem cell transplant. Each CDR3 is given with its conserved first and last residue. The D gene is left open where the match is weak. Clone size is not always given. Where it is, it says once, few, many or a class for expanded clones.

>TRBV4-3|TRBD2|many|TRBJ2-1
CASGLAGVNEQFF
TGCGCCAGCGGGTTAGCGGGAGTTAATGAGCAGTTCTTC
>TRBV29-1|TRBD2|many|TRBJ2-7
CSVMTSGFYEQYF
TGCAGCGTTATGACTAGCGGGTTCTACGAGCAGTACTTC
>TRBV5-6|NA|many|TRBJ2-7
CASSISSYEQYF
TGTGCCAGCAGCATTAGTTCCTACGAGCAGTACTTC
>TRBV19|TRBD1|many|TRBJ1-2
CASKRTGDYGYTF
TGTGCCAGTAAACGGACAGGGGACTATGGCTACACCTTC
>TRBV5-6|TRBD1|many|TRBJ1-2
CASSFRGRGLDGYTF
TGTGCCAGCAGCTTTCGAGGCAGGGGGCTGGATGGCTACACCTTC
>TRBV6-2/TRBV6-3|NA|many|TRBJ2-1
CASSSKGSFYNEQFF
TGTGCCAGCAGTTCTAAGGGGAGTTTCTACAATGAGCAGTTCTTC
>TRBV7-2|TRBD2|many|TRBJ2-7
CASSFTSVSYEQYF
TGTGCCAGCAGCTTTACTAGCGTTTCCTACGAGCAGTACTTC
>TRBV7-2|NA|many|TRBJ2-1
CASSLDGRGGFNEQFF
TGTGCCAGCAGCTTAGACGGGCGGGGTGGATTTAATGAGCAGTTCTTC
>TRBV7-8|NA|NA|TRBJ2-1
CASSTFSREYSYNEQFF
TGTGCCAGCAGCACATTCAGCAGGGAATACTCCTACAATGAGCAGTTCTTC
>TRBV6-2/TRBV6-3|TRBD2|many|TRBJ2-2
CASRTHYLAGEISTGELFF
TGTGCCAGCAGAACCCACTATCTAGCGGGAGAGATAAGCACCGGGGAGCTGTTTTTT
>TRBV7-9|NA|NA|TRBJ2-2
CASSLVQRASTGELFF
TGTGCCAGCAGCTTAGTCCAGCGGGCTTCCACCGGGGAGCTGTTTTTT
>TRBV11-2|TRBD1|many|TRBJ1-6
CASSDTTGGNSPLHF
TGTGCCAGCAGCGATACCACAGGGGGAAATTCACCCCTCCACTTT
>TRBV21-1|NA|many|TRBJ1-6
CAIGPVLGSPLHF
TGTGCCATCGGACCGGTACTGGGTTCACCCCTCCACTTT
>TRBV6-1|NA|many|TRBJ1-1
CASSRGYMNTEAFF
TGTGCCAGCAGTAGGGGGTACATGAACACTGAAGCTTTCTTT
>TRBV20-1|NA|many|TRBJ2-1
CSATRRRYNEQFF
TGCAGTGCTACTAGAAGGAGGTACAATGAGCAGTTCTTC
>TRBV19|TRBD2|NA|TRBJ2-7
CASSIDSLAQQYF
TGTGCCAGTAGTATAGATTCACTAGCGCAGCAGTACTTC
>TRBV5-1|TRBD1|many|TRBJ2-7
CASRTVQGSYEQYF
TGCGCCAGCAGAACAGTACAGGGGTCCTACGAGCAGTACTTC
>TRBV27|NA|many|TRBJ2-7
CASSLARGAEQYF
TGTGCCAGCAGTTTGGCCAGAGGTGCCGAGCAGTACTTC
>TRBV28|NA|NA|TRBJ1-4
CASSLYPPSGKVNEKLFF
TGTGCCAGCAGTTTATACCCTCCCTCGGGGAAGGTAAATGAAAAACTGTTTTTT
>TRBV6-5|TRBD2|many|TRBJ2-1
CASSSGLESLEQFF
TGTGCCAGCAGTTCGGGACTAGAATCTCTTGAGCAGTTCTTC
>TRBV12-3/TRBV12-4|NA|few|TRBJ1-3
CASSTNSKGGNTIYF
TGTGCCAGCAGTACCAACTCGAAGGGTGGAAACACCATATATTTT
>TRBV7-9|TRBD1|few|TRBJ2-6
CASSLVGQGGSGANVLTF
TGTGCCAGCAGCTTAGTCGGACAGGGCGGATCTGGGGCCAACGTCCTGACTTTC
>TRBV5-1|NA|many|TRBJ2-7
CASSLNPTYEQYF
TGCGCCAGCAGCCTAAATCCCACCTACGAGCAGTACTTC
>TRBV12-3/TRBV12-4|NA|many|TRBJ2-5
CASSLKARGETQYF
TGTGCCAGCAGCCTTAAGGCCCGAGGGGAGACCCAGTACTTC
>TRBV5-5|NA|NA|TRBJ2-2
CASSLGRRNTGELFF
TGTGCCAGCAGTTTGGGCCGAAGGAACACCGGGGAGCTGTTTTTT
>TRBV10-3|NA|many|TRBJ2-2
CAISDPVWNTGELFF
TGTGCCATCAGTGACCCGGTTTGGAACACCGGGGAGCTGTTTTTT